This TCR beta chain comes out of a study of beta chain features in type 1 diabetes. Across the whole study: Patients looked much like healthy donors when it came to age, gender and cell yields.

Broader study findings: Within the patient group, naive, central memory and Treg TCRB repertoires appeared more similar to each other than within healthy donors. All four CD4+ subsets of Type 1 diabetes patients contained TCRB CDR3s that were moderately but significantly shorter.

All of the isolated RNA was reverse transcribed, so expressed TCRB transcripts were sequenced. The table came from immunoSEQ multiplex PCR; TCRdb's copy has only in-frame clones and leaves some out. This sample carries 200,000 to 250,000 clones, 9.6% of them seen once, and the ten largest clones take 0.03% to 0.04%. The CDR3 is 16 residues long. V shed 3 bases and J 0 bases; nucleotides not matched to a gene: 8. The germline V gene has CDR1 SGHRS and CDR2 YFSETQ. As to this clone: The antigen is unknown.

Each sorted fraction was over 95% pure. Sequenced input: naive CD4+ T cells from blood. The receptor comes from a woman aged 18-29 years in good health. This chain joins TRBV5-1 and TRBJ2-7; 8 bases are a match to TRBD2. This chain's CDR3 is CASSWGVAGISYEQYF. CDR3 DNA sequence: TGCGCCAGCAGCTGGGGGGTAGCGGGAATCTCCTACGAGCAGTACTTC.